These T cell receptor beta chains were read from a single sample in a study of blood T cell repertoires in COVID-19. Method: immunoSEQ multiplex PCR; TCRdb's copy keeps in-frame clones and lacks some. The data contain 35,000 to 45,000 clones, 91% of them seen just once; the ten biggest clones take up approximately 6%. Sequencing was carried out using peripheral blood. The receptors shown here come from a woman of 80 years or more with acute or convalescent COVID-19. CDR3s include the opening cysteine and the closing phenylalanine or tryptophan. D genes are given only for firm matches. Where a row states a size, it is once, few, many or the class of an expanded clone; other rows omit it.

>.|TRBD2|TRBJ2-3|TRBV18
CASSPLGGPDTQYF
TGTGCCAGCTCACCTCTGGGAGGGCCAGATACGCAGTATTTT
>.|TRBD1|TRBJ2-1|TRBV11-3
CASSLEGQSYNEQFF
TGTGCCAGCAGCTTAGAGGGACAGAGCTACAATGAGCAGTTCTTC
>.|TRBD2|TRBJ2-1|TRBV4-1
CASSHTGTSGDNEQFF
TGCGCCAGCAGCCACACCGGGACTAGCGGCGACAATGAGCAGTTCTTC
>.|.|TRBJ2-7|TRBV18
CASSPNNYEQYF
TGTGCCAGCTCACCAAACAACTACGAGCAGTACTTC
>.|.|TRBJ2-2|TRBV28
CASRATGTTNTGELFF
TGTGCCAGCAGAGCAACCGGGACAACGAACACCGGGGAGCTGTTTTTT
>once|TRBD2|TRBJ2-1|TRBV18
CASSVAGFSYNEQFF
TGTGCCAGCTCAGTAGCGGGGTTCTCCTACAATGAGCAGTTCTTC
>.|.|TRBJ1-2|TRBV18
CASSPGGLYTF
TGTGCCAGCTCACCGGGGGGGCTCTACACCTTC
>.|TRBD1|TRBJ1-1|TRBV4-1
CASRPTGGAYNTEAFF
TGCGCCAGCAGACCCACAGGGGGCGCTTATAACACTGAAGCTTTCTTT
>.|.|TRBJ2-7|TRBV11-2
CASSLQGYEQYF
TGTGCCAGCAGCTTGCAGGGGTACGAGCAGTACTTC
>.|.|TRBJ2-6|TRBV11-2
CASSLVWRGPLGANVLTF
TGTGCCAGCAGCTTAGTGTGGCGGGGCCCTTTAGGGGCCAACGTCCTGACTTTC
>.|TRBD2|TRBJ2-1|TRBV6-5
CASSYQGLAGKQFF
TGTGCCAGCAGTTACCAGGGACTAGCGGGAAAGCAGTTCTTC
>few|.|TRBJ1-3|TRBV7-8
CASSRTTRGTIYF
TGTGCCAGCAGCCGAACGACGAGAGGCACCATATATTTT
>.|TRBD1|TRBJ2-5|TRBV7-7
CASSLDPGQGWETQYF
TGTGCTAGCAGCTTAGACCCGGGACAGGGCTGGGAGACCCAGTACTTC
>.|TRBD1|TRBJ1-2|TRBV28
CASSLGQGSYGYTF
TGTGCCAGCAGCCTCGGACAGGGTAGCTATGGCTACACCTTC
>few|TRBD1|TRBJ2-7|TRBV18
CASSGQGLYEQYF
TGTGCCAGCTCCGGACAGGGACTCTACGAGCAGTACTTC
>.|.|TRBJ2-1|TRBV7-2
CASSSFGGGEQFF
TGTGCCAGCAGCTCCTTCGGGGGTGGTGAGCAGTTCTTC
>.|.|TRBJ1-2|TRBV5-5
CASSFSGDYGYTF
TGTGCCAGCAGCTTCTCAGGGGACTATGGCTACACCTTC
>.|.|TRBJ1-4|TRBV2
CASMVGGSNEKLFF
TGTGCCAGCATGGTGGGAGGCTCTAATGAAAAACTGTTTTTT
>.|.|TRBJ1-3|TRBV5-1
CASSRELGDSGNTIYF
TGCGCCAGCAGCCGCGAACTGGGAGACTCTGGAAACACCATATATTTT
>.|.|TRBJ1-2|TRBV21-1
CASSPLIVDFHYGYTF
TGTGCCAGCAGTCCCCTGATAGTAGATTTTCACTATGGCTACACCTTC
>.|TRBD1|TRBJ2-7|TRBV5-1
CASSLVAGGAYEQYF
TGCGCCAGCAGCTTGGTGGCAGGGGGTGCCTACGAGCAGTACTTC
>.|.|TRBJ1-1|TRBV5-1
CASRPGPGLEAFF
TGCGCCAGCAGGCCGGGTCCGGGACTGGAAGCTTTCTTT
>once|TRBD2|TRBJ2-3|TRBV7-3
CASSYSGGSQYF
TGTGCCAGCAGCTATAGCGGGGGCTCCCAGTATTTT
>.|TRBD1|TRBJ1-1|TRBV5-1
CASSPDRANTEAFF
TGCGCCAGCAGCCCTGACAGGGCCAACACTGAAGCTTTCTTT
>once|TRBD1|TRBJ1-5|TRBV5-4
CASSLDRGTQHF
TGTGCCAGCAGCTTGGACAGGGGAACCCAGCATTTT
>.|.|TRBJ1-5|TRBV12-3/TRBV12-4
CASSRGGNQPQHF
TGTGCCAGCAGCAGGGGTGGCAATCAGCCCCAGCATTTT
>.|.|TRBJ2-6|TRBV4-3
CARSQGCGRAGGANVLTF
TGCGCCCGCAGCCAAGGGTGCGGCCGGGCGGGGGGGGCCAACGTCCTGACTTTC
>.|TRBD1|TRBJ2-1|TRBV5-4
CASSLALQGAYNEQFF
TGTGCCAGCAGCTTAGCCCTACAGGGGGCGTACAATGAGCAGTTCTTC
>.|.|TRBJ2-1|TRBV5-1
CASSLLANNEQFF
TGCGCCAGCAGCCTGTTAGCGAACAATGAGCAGTTCTTC
>.|TRBD1|TRBJ1-1|TRBV18
CASSQQGVNTEAFF
TGTGCCAGCTCCCAGCAGGGGGTGAACACTGAAGCTTTCTTT
>.|TRBD1|TRBJ1-5|TRBV7-4
CASSARDREGNQPQHF
TGTGCCAGCAGCGCCCGGGACAGGGAGGGCAATCAGCCCCAGCATTTT
>.|.|TRBJ1-2|TRBV3-1/TRBV3-2
CASSQDQGQEGGYTF
TGTGCCAGCAGCCAAGATCAAGGCCAGGAGGGAGGCTACACCTTC
>once|TRBD2|TRBJ2-7|TRBV9
CASSPAGASYEQYF
TGTGCCAGCAGCCCAGCGGGGGCCTCCTACGAGCAGTACTTC
>.|.|TRBJ2-1|TRBV11-2
CASSPRLYNEQFF
TGTGCCAGCAGCCCCAGGCTGTACAATGAGCAGTTCTTC
>.|TRBD2|TRBJ2-5|TRBV7-2
CASSSGGGAGETQYF
TGTGCCAGCAGCTCAGGCGGGGGGGCTGGTGAGACCCAGTACTTC
>.|.|TRBJ2-5|TRBV18
CASSPPTRQETQYF
TGTGCCAGCTCACCGCCGACTAGACAAGAGACCCAGTACTTC
>.|.|TRBJ2-2|TRBV5-1
CASRWRGDTGELFF
TGCGCCAGCAGGTGGAGGGGTGACACCGGGGAGCTGTTTTTT
>.|TRBD1|TRBJ1-5|TRBV30
CAWAQGVNQPQHF
TGTGCCTGGGCGCAGGGGGTAAACCAGCCCCAGCATTTT
>.|TRBD2|TRBJ2-1|TRBV6-2/TRBV6-3
CASSQSGLAGVTVKSNEQFF
TGTGCCAGCAGTCAAAGCGGACTAGCGGGGGTCACCGTCAAGAGCAATGAGCAGTTCTTC
>.|.|TRBJ2-1|TRBV6-5
CASSSGQTRAYNEQFF
TGTGCCAGCAGTTCAGGACAGACGCGGGCCTACAATGAGCAGTTCTTC
>.|.|TRBJ1-2|TRBV6-1
CASSERGNGYTF
TGTGCCAGCAGTGAAAGAGGTAACGGCTACACCTTC
>once|.|TRBJ2-4|TRBV10-1
CASSPPGCLAKNIQYF
TGCGCCAGCAGTCCCCCCGGGTGCCTAGCCAAAAACATTCAGTACTTC
>once|.|TRBJ2-5|TRBV27
CASSLSRGETQYF
TGTGCCAGCAGTTTATCGAGGGGGGAGACCCAGTACTTC
>.|.|TRBJ1-2|TRBV4-3
CASSLDTTDSRGGYTF
TGCGCCAGCAGTCTTGATACCACGGACAGTCGCGGTGGCTACACCTTC
>.|.|TRBJ2-1|TRBV5-4
CASSTVTRWGVGYNEQFF
TGTGCCAGCAGCACCGTTACCCGATGGGGAGTGGGATACAATGAGCAGTTCTTC
>.|.|TRBJ1-2|TRBV5-4
CASTVGGRHIYGYTF
TGTGCCAGCACCGTCGGGGGACGGCATATCTATGGCTACACCTTC
>.|TRBD2|TRBJ2-7|TRBV12-3/TRBV12-4
CASSLGLVYEQYF
TGTGCCAGCAGTTTGGGACTAGTCTACGAGCAGTACTTC
>.|.|TRBJ2-4|TRBV6-5
CASKGSGVAKNIQYF
TGTGCCAGCAAGGGTTCGGGGGTAGCCAAAAACATTCAGTACTTC
>.|.|TRBJ2-7|TRBV28
CASSLELAYTYEQYF
TGTGCCAGCAGTTTAGAGCTAGCCTATACCTACGAGCAGTACTTC
>.|.|TRBJ1-3|TRBV14
CASTPTGRSGNTIYF
TGTGCCAGCACTCCGACAGGACGGTCTGGAAACACCATATATTTT
>.|.|TRBJ2-2|TRBV3-1/TRBV3-2
CASSQFIGAGELFF
TGTGCCAGCAGCCAATTTATCGGGGCCGGGGAGCTGTTTTTT
>.|TRBD1|TRBJ1-4|TRBV25-1
CASSAAGTGAIREKLFF
TGTGCCAGCAGTGCCGCGGGGACAGGGGCCATCAGAGAAAAACTGTTTTTT
>once|TRBD2|TRBJ2-3|TRBV19
CASSIYPGLAGTDTQYF
TGTGCCAGTAGTATATATCCGGGACTAGCGGGCACAGATACGCAGTATTTT
>.|TRBD1|TRBJ2-1|TRBV19
CASSNGQGYNEQFF
TGTGCCAGTAGTAATGGACAGGGTTACAATGAGCAGTTCTTC
>.|.|TRBJ1-6|TRBV4-1
CASSLPPPPGSPLHF
TGCGCCAGCAGCCTCCCACCCCCGCCAGGTTCACCCCTCCACTTT